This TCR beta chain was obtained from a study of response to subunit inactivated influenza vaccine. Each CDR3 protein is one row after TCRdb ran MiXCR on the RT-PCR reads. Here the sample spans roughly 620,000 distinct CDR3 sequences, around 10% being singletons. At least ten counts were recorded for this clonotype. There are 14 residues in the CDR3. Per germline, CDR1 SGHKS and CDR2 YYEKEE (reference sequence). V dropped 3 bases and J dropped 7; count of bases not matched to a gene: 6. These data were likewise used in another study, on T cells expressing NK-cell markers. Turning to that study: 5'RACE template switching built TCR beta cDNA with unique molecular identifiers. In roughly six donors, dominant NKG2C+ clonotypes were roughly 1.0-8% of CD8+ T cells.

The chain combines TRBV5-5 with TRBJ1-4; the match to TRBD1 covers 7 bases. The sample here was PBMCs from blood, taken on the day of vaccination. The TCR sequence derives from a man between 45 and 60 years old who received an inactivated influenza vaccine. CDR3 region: CASSSTGKIEKLFF. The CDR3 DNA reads TGTGCCAGCAGCTCGACAGGGAAGATTGAAAAACTGTTTTTT.